This TCR beta chain originates from a study of cytomegalovirus exposure and HLA in healthy donors. At the level of the study: Researchers previously reported finding some 110 million unique TCR beta sequences from 170 million or so T cells. Study outcomes and limitations: The productive fraction for most TCR beta V segments was about 90% or about 30% in an earlier analysis. Sequencing probably produced one cluster of sequence variants that were highly shared.

As concerns this clone: Its antigen is undetermined.

With 60 Vbeta and 13 Jbeta primers, the PCR was carried out. The data were produced by immunoSEQ multiplex PCR, yet TCRdb's version contains in-frame clones alone and is incomplete. The table shows about 150,000 clones, with about 82% occurring only once. The source is a male donor in good health and CMV-seronegative. The sequenced material came from PBMCs.

In nucleotides, the CDR3 is TGTGCCAGCAGTTACTCTTCTGGGCCGCAAAACATTCAGTACTTC. Encoded protein: CASSYSSGPQNIQYF. V gene TRBV6-5 combines with J gene TRBJ2-4, with D unresolved. Per germline, CDR1 MNHEY and CDR2 SVGAGI. This CDR3 comprises 15 residues. Trimming stripped 0 bases from V and 5 bases from J, with 11 bases between.